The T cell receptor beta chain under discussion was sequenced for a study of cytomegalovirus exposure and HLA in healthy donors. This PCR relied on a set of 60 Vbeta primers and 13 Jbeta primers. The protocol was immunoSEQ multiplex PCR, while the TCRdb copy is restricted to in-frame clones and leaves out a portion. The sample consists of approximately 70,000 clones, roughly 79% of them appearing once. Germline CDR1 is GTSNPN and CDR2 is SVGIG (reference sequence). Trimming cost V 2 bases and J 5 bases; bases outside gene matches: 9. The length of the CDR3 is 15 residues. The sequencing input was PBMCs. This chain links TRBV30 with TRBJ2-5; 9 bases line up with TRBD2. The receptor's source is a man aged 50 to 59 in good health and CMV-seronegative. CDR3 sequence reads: CAWSIFLAGSETQYF. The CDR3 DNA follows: TGTGCCTGGAGTATCTTTCTAGCGGGGAGTGAGACCCAGTACTTC. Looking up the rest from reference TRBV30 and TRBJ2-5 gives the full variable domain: SQTIHQWPATLVQPVGSPLSLECTVEGTSNPNLYWYRQAAGRGLQLLFYSVGIGQISSEVPQNLSASRPQDRQFILSSKKLLLSDSGFYLCAWSIFLAGSETQYFGPGTRLLVL.